This TCR beta chain was identified in a study of metastatic and nonmetastatic thyroid tumors. TCRdb re-called clones from the PCR reads using MiXCR. The data show 15,000 to 20,000 clones, about 26% seen once. The sample holds a few counts of this clone. This CDR3 spans 16 amino acids. Trimming cost V 0 bases and J 2 bases; bases outside gene matches: 3. Germline V lookup: CDR1 SGHRS, CDR2 YFSETQ. All patients were treatment-naive before thyroid surgery. This rearrangement joins TRBV5-1 to TRBJ2-7, with 12 bases aligning to TRBD2. Sequences were obtained from adjacent normal tissue. The sequence derives from a female donor with papillary thyroid cancer or a benign thyroid nodule (not recorded which). Some clones in this sample may be carry-over from other donors' samples. The CDR3 DNA reads TGCGCCAGCAGCTTGGAGCTAGCGGGAGGGACCTACGAGCAGTACTTC. It encodes CASSLELAGGTYEQYF.